This TCR beta chain was sequenced during a study of cytomegalovirus exposure and HLA in healthy donors. V dropped 1 base and J dropped 5; count of bases not matched to a gene: 4. CDR1 and CDR2 (germline): LNHNV, YYDKDF (reference sequence). CDR3 length: 15 amino acids. The PCR was carried out with 60 Vbeta primers and 13 Jbeta primers. TCRdb's table, derived via immunoSEQ multiplex PCR, lists solely in-frame clones and lacks some. The table records under 90,000 clones, approximately 69% of them present only once. This sequence was found in a man in his forties in good health and CMV-seropositive. Sequenced: PBMCs. The chain recombines TRBV15 with TRBJ1-4; the match to TRBD1 covers 7 bases. The CDR3 loop reads CATSRVETGNEKLFF. In DNA form, the CDR3 reads TGTGCCACCAGCAGAGTAGAGACAGGGAATGAAAAACTGTTTTTT. Drawing the rest from reference TRBV15 and TRBJ1-4, the complete variable domain is DAMVIQNPRYQVTQFGKPVTLSCSQTLNHNVMYWYQQKSSQAPKLLFHYYDKDFNNEADTPDNFQSRRPNTSFCFLDIRSPGLGDTAMYLCATSRVETGNEKLFFGSGTQLSVL.